This T cell receptor (beta chain) was documented in a study of blood T cell repertoires in COVID-19. Original processing notes: Estimates of nucleated cell counts were drawn from the amplification of reference gene primers. The repertoire was sequenced with immunoSEQ multiplex PCR; TCRdb's copy has only in-frame clones and lacks some. The D gene and trimming were derived from the DNA, and the V and J assignments and clone size from that table. The table has some 98,000 clones, 84% seen once. The receptor was derived from a man between 60 and 75 years old with acute or convalescent COVID-19. Specimen: peripheral blood.

CDR3 residues: CASSYVKTLAGPTGELFF. CDR3 in DNA: TGTGCCAGCAGCTACGTTAAAACCCTAGCGGGGCCCACCGGGGAGCTGTTTTTT. The rearrangement uses TRBV7-9 and TRBJ2-2; TRBD2 agrees at 9 bases. The V segment lost 4 bases and the J segment 4 bases; nucleotides outside the gene matches: 13. Germline V gene lookup returns CDR1 SEHNR and CDR2 FQNEAQ (reference sequence). The CDR3 is 18 amino acids.